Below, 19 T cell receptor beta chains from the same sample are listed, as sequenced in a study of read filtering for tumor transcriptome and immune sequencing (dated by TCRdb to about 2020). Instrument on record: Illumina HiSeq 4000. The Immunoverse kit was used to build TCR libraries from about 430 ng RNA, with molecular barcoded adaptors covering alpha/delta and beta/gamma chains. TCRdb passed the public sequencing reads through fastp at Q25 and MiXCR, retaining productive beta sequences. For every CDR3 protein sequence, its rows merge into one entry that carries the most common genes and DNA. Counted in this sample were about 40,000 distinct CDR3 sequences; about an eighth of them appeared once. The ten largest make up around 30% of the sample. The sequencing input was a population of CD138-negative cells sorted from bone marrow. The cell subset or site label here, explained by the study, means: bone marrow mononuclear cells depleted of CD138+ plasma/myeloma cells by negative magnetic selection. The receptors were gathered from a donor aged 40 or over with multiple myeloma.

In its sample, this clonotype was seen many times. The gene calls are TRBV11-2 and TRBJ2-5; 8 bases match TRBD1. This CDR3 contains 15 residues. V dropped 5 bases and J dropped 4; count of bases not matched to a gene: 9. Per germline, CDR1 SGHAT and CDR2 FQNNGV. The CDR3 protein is CASSPFSDRAETQYF. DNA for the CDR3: TGTGCCAGCAGCCCTTTCTCGGACAGGGCAGAGACCCAGTACTTC.

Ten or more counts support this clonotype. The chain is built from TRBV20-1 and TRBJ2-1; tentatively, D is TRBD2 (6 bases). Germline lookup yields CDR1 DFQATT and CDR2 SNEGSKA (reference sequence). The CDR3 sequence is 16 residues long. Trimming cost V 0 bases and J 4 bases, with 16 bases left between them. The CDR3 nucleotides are TGCAGTGCTAGAGATCCTGTGGGGGGTACTTACAATGAGCAGTTCTTC. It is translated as CSARDPVGGTYNEQFF.

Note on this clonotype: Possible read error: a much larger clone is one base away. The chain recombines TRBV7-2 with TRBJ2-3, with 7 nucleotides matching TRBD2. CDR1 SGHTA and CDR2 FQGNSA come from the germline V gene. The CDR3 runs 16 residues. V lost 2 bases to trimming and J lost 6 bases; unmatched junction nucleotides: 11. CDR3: CASSLSWGEGWDTQYF. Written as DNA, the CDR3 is TGTGCCAGCAGCTTATCGTGGGGGGAGGGATGGGATACGCAGTATTTT.

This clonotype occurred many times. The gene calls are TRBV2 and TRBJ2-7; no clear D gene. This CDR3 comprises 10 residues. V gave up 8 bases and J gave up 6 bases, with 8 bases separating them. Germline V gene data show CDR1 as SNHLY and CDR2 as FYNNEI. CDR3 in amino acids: CASVGSEQYF. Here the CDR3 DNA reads TGTGCCAGCGTTGGAAGCGAGCAGTACTTC.

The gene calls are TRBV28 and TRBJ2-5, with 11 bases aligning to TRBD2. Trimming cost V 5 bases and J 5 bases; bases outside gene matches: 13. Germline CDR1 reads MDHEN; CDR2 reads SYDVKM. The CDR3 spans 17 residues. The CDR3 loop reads CASSTLGTSGLKETQYF. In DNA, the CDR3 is TGTGCCAGCAGTACTCTCGGGACTAGCGGTTTGAAGGAGACCCAGTACTTC.

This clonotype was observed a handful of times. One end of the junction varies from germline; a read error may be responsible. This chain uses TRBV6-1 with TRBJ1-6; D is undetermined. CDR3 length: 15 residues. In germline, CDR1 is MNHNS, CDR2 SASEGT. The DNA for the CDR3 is TGTGCCAGCAGTGGGGAGCACTCCTGTAATTCACCCCTCCACTTT. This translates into CASSGEHSCNSPLHF.

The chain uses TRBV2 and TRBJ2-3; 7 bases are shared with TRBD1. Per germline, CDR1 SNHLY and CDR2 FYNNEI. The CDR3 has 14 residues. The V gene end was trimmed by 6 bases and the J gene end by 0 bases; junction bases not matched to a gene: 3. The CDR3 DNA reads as TGTGCCAGCAGGGGACAGTTTAGCACAGATACGCAGTATTTT. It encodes CASRGQFSTDTQYF.

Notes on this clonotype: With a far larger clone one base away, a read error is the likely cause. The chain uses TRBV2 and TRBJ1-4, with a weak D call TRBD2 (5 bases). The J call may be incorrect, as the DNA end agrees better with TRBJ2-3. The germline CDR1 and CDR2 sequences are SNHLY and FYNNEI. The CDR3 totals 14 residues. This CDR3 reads CASEEARAADTQYF. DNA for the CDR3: TGTGCCAGCGAAGAGGCGCGGGCCGCAGATACGCAGTATTTT.

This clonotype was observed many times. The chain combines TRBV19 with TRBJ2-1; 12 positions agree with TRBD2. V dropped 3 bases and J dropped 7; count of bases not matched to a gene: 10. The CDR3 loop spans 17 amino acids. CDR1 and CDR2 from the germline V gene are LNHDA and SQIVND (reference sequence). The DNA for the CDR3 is TGTGCCAGTAGTATCGGAACTAGCGGGGGGCCGAGTAATGAGCAGTTCTTC. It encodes CASSIGTSGGPSNEQFF.

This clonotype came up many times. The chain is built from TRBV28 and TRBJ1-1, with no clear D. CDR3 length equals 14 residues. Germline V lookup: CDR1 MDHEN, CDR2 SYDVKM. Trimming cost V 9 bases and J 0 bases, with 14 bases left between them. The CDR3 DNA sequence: TGTGCCAGTGGGAACAGAGTCATGAACACTGAAGCTTTCTTT. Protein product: CASGNRVMNTEAFF.

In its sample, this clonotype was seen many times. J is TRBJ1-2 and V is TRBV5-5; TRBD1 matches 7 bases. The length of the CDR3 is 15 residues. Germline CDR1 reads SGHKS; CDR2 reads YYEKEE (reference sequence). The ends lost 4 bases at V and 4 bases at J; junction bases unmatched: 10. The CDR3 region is CASSLGRQGFYGYTF. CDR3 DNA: TGTGCCAGCAGCCTTGGAAGACAGGGCTTCTATGGCTACACCTTC.

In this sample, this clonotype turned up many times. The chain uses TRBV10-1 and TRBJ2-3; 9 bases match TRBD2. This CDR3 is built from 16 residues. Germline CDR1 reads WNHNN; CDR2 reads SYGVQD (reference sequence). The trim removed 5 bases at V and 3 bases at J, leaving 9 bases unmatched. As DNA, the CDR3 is TGCGCCAGCAGTCCCGGAGTAGCGGGAGTTACAGATACGCAGTATTTT. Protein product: CASSPGVAGVTDTQYF.

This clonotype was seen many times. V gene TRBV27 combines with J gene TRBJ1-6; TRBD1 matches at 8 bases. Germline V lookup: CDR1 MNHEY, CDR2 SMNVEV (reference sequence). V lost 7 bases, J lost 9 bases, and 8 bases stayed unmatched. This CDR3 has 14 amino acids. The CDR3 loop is CASNPQGEGSPLHF. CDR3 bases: TGTGCCAGCAATCCACAGGGGGAAGGTTCACCCCTCCACTTT.

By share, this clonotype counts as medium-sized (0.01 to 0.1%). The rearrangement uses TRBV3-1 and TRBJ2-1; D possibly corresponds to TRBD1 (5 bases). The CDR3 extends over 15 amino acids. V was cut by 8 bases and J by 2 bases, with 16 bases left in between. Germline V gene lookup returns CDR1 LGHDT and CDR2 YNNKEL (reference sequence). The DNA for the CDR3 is TGTGCCAGCGCTCCTGACAGTGCAACCTACAATGAGCAGTTCTTC. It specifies CASAPDSATYNEQFF.

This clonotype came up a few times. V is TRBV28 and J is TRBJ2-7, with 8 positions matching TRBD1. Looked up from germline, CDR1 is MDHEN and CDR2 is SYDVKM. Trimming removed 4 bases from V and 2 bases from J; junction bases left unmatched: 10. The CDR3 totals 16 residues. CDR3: CASSSVGTGRAYEQYF. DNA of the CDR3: TGTGCCAGCAGTTCGGTAGGGACAGGCCGTGCCTACGAGCAGTACTTC.

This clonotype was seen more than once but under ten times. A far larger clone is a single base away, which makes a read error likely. Here the CDR3 reads CASSEDDTWNEQFF. The CDR3 nucleotides are TGTGCCAGCAGTGAGGATGACACTTGGAATGAGCAGTTCTTC. V and J are TRBV6-2 or TRBV6-3 and TRBJ2-1; the D is unclear. This CDR3 is 14 amino acids long. V gave up 5 bases and J gave up 7 bases, with 15 bases separating them. Germline V gene sequence: CDR1 MNHEY, CDR2 SVGEGT.

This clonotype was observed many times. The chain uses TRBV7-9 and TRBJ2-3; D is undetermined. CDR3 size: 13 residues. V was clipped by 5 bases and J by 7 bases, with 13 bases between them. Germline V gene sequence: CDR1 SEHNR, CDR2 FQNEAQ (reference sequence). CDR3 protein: CASSIKPVYTQYF. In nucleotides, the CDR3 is TGTGCCAGCAGCATAAAACCGGTCTATACGCAGTATTTT.

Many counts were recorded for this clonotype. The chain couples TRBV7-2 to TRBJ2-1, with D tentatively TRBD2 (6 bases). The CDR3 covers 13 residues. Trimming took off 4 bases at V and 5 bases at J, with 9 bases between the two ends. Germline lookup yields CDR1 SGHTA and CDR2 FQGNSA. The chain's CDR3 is CASSSRLDNEQFF. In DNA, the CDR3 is TGTGCCAGCAGCTCCAGACTAGACAATGAGCAGTTCTTC.

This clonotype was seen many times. The CDR3 DNA reads as TGTGCCACCAGCAGAGATCTTGGCACCGCCGAGACCCAGTACTTC. Translation gives CATSRDLGTAETQYF. The chain recombines TRBV15 with TRBJ2-5; no clear D. The CDR3 consists of 15 residues. Germline V gene data show CDR1 as LNHNV and CDR2 as YYDKDF (reference sequence). V was shortened by 0 bases and J by 5 bases, with 13 bases between the two germline ends. Drawing the rest from reference TRBV15 and TRBJ2-5, the complete variable domain is DAMVIQNPRYQVTQFGKPVTLSCSQTLNHNVMYWYQQKSSQAPKLLFHYYDKDFNNEADTPDNFQSRRPNTSFCFLDIRSPGLGDTAMYLCATSRDLGTAETQYFGPGTRLLVL.